Below are 22 T cell receptor beta chains sequenced from a single sample in a study of early T cells in non-severe SARS-CoV-2 infection. In TCRdb, the 5' RACE reads were re-called with MiXCR into one record per CDR3 protein. Here the sample spans about 29,000 distinct CDR3 sequences, about 5.5% being singletons. The sample taken for sequencing was whole blood. The receptors come from an adult who was a healthcare worker with PCR-confirmed SARS-CoV-2 infection or an uninfected control (not recorded which).

This clonotype was seen at least ten times. The junction departs from germline at one end; a sequencing error may be responsible. The chain couples TRBV6-5 to TRBJ1-3; D remains ambiguous. CDR1 is MNHEY and CDR2 is SVGAGI in the germline V gene. The CDR3 is made up of 14 amino acids. DNA of the CDR3: TGTGCCAGCAGTGGCACAAGCTCTGAAAACACCATATATTTT. Protein: CASSGTSSENTIYF.

This clonotype was seen a few times. The rearrangement uses TRBV6-6 and TRBJ1-5, with 8 bases aligning to TRBD1. The J segment lost 6 bases and the V segment lost 6 bases, leaving 7 bases of the junction unmatched. Germline CDR1 is MNHNY and CDR2 is SVGAGI (reference sequence). The CDR3 spans 14 residues. CDR3 sequence reads: CASSLSRGRQPQHF. DNA for the CDR3: TGTGCCAGCAGCCTATCCAGGGGGCGTCAGCCCCAGCATTTT.

This clonotype was counted many times. The CDR3 nucleotides are TGTGCCAGCAGTGACCCCCAGAGCTACGCGAACACCGGGGAGCTGTTTTTT. This codes for CASSDPQSYANTGELFF. V gene TRBV25-1 combines with J gene TRBJ2-2; D gene uncertain. CDR1 and CDR2 from the germline V gene are MGHDK and SYGVNS. The CDR3 contains 17 residues. Trimming pared 3 bases from V and 0 bases from J, leaving 14 bases between.

This clonotype was counted between two and nine times. The chain links TRBV6-6 to TRBJ2-2, with D perhaps given as TRBD1 or TRBD2 (5 bases each). CDR3 length: 13 amino acids. From germline, CDR1 is MNHNY and CDR2 SVGAGI (reference sequence). Trimming took off 7 bases at V and 6 bases at J, with 12 bases between the two ends. In nucleotides, the CDR3 is TGTGCCAGCAAGGACTGGGGCCCCGGGGAGCTGTTTTTT. Amino acids: CASKDWGPGELFF.

In this sample, this clonotype turned up a few times. This chain connects TRBV6-6 to TRBJ2-3; D gene uncertain. CDR1 and CDR2 (germline): MNHNY, SVGAGI (reference sequence). CDR3 length: 14 residues. V lost 5 bases and J lost 0, with 9 bases in between. The CDR3 DNA is TGTGCCAGCAGTGAGACGGCTAGCACAGATACGCAGTATTTT. Translation: CASSETASTDTQYF.

This clonotype was seen repeatedly, ten times or more. J is TRBJ2-7 and V is TRBV7-9; D possibly uses TRBD1 or TRBD2 (5 bases each). Trimming left V 4 bases short and J 0 bases short, with 10 bases between. Germline loops: CDR1 SEHNR, CDR2 FQNEAQ (reference sequence). This CDR3 spans 14 amino acids. Here the CDR3 reads CASSSEGSSYEQYF. The CDR3 nucleotides are TGTGCCAGCAGCTCCGAGGGGAGCTCCTACGAGCAGTACTTC.

At least ten counts were recorded for this clonotype. This chain joins TRBV20-1 and TRBJ2-1; D gene unclear. V was trimmed by 3 bases and J by 3 bases, leaving 6 bases between them. In germline, CDR1 is DFQATT, CDR2 SNEGSKA (reference sequence). This CDR3 comprises 12 residues. For the CDR3, the DNA is TGCAGTGCTAGTACAGACTACAATGAGCAGTTCTTC. Protein product: CSASTDYNEQFF.

About this clonotype itself: A much larger clone differs from this one at a single base, so this may be a read error. The rearrangement links TRBV5-1 to TRBJ2-7; D call uncertain. The CDR3 covers 15 residues. Germline V gene lookup returns CDR1 SGHRS and CDR2 YFSETQ. The CDR3 DNA reads as TGCGCCAACAGCTTGACCAGTTTGTCTTTCTACGAGCAGTACTTC. It yields the protein CANSLTSLSFYEQYF.

This clonotype was picked up a small number of times. The chain has TRBV29-1 and TRBJ1-2; D unclear. Per the germline V gene, CDR1 is SQVTM and CDR2 is ANQGSEA. The CDR3 covers 13 residues. Trimming stripped 6 bases from V and 1 base from J, with 12 bases between. The CDR3 reads CSVNTDFNYGYTF. CDR3 sequence (DNA): TGCAGCGTGAATACTGACTTTAACTATGGCTACACCTTC.

V and J are TRBV20-1 and TRBJ1-2; 8 positions agree with TRBD1. The CDR3 runs to 12 residues. Germline V gene sequence: CDR1 DFQATT, CDR2 SNEGSKA (reference sequence). V trimming: 5 bases; J trimming: 6 bases; junction bases outside the gene matches: 5. In DNA, the CDR3 is TGCAGTGCTTGGGCAGGGGGCGATGGCTACACCTTC. This translates into CSAWAGGDGYTF.

This clonotype occurred a few times. CDR3 bases: TGTGCCAGCAGTCTTGGACAGGGGGCTCAGTACGAGCAGTACTTC. Protein sequence: CASSLGQGAQYEQYF. The chain combines TRBV27 with TRBJ2-7; 11 positions match TRBD1. The CDR3 runs to 15 residues. V trimming: 5 bases; J trimming: 4 bases; junction bases outside the gene matches: 7. The V gene's germline CDR1 is MNHEY and CDR2 SMNVEV (reference sequence).

In regard to this clonotype: Given a much more abundant clone one base away, this may be a read error. The rearrangement joins TRBV7-8 to TRBJ2-7, with TRBD1 matching 8 bases. This CDR3 comprises 14 residues. Germline lookup yields CDR1 SGHVS and CDR2 FQNEAQ. Here the CDR3 reads CVSSLQRTGYEQYF. For the CDR3, the DNA is TGTGTCAGCAGCCTACAACGGACAGGGTACGAGCAGTACTTC.

This clonotype was seen many times. J is TRBJ2-2 and V is TRBV25-1, with 10 bases lining up with TRBD1. CDR3 size: 15 residues. In germline, CDR1 is MGHDK, CDR2 SYGVNS. The V segment lost 4 bases and the J segment 7 bases; nucleotides outside the gene matches: 6. The CDR3 DNA reads TGTGCCAGCAGTGGCCGACAGGGGGCAGGCGGGGAGCTGTTTTTT. Protein: CASSGRQGAGGELFF.

This clonotype was seen a handful of times. The gene calls are TRBV30 and TRBJ1-2; D gene ambiguous. The CDR3 is 12 amino acids. The V end was cut by 0 bases, the J end by 6 bases, with 8 bases between. Looked up from germline, CDR1 is GTSNPN and CDR2 is SVGIG (reference sequence). Here the CDR3 reads CAWSVHGNGYTF. CDR3 nucleotide sequence: TGTGCCTGGAGTGTACATGGGAATGGCTACACCTTC.

This clonotype has a count of ten or more. This chain connects TRBV11-2 to TRBJ2-1; 12 bases match TRBD2. Germline assignment: CDR1 SGHAT and CDR2 FQNNGV. The CDR3 is 15 amino acids. After removal of 4 bases from V and 2 bases from J, the junction contained 0 bases not matched to a gene. This CDR3 is CASSSSGRAYNEQFF. CDR3 sequence (DNA): TGTGCCAGCAGCTCTAGCGGGAGGGCCTACAATGAGCAGTTCTTC.

This clonotype was seen at least ten times. The genes are TRBV28 and TRBJ2-1; 11 nucleotides line up with TRBD1. The V gene's germline CDR1 is MDHEN and CDR2 SYDVKM. CDR3 length equals 14 residues. With V trimmed by 8 bases and J by 4 bases, 4 bases remained unmatched. DNA for the CDR3: TGTGCCAGCCAAGGACAGGGGGCGTACAATGAGCAGTTCTTC. Translated: CASQGQGAYNEQFF.

J is TRBJ1-1 and V is TRBV20-1; D not certain. Germline lookup yields CDR1 DFQATT and CDR2 SNEGSKA (reference sequence). The ends were cut back, 3 bases at V and 4 bases at J, with 12 bases in the middle. This CDR3 comprises 13 residues. The CDR3: CSASGGPGTEAFF. As DNA, the CDR3 is TGCAGTGCTAGCGGAGGGCCCGGCACTGAAGCTTTCTTT.

This clonotype showed up many times. J is TRBJ1-2 and V is TRBV6-1, with 10 bases fitting TRBD1. V shed 9 bases, J shed 3 bases, and the junction held 4 bases outside the gene matches. The CDR3 loop spans 13 amino acids. The germline V gene has CDR1 MNHNS and CDR2 SASEGT. The CDR3 loop reads CASDRGHYYGYTF. CDR3 nucleotides: TGTGCCAGTGACAGGGGGCATTACTATGGCTACACCTTC.

The chain carries TRBV7-8 and TRBJ1-5; 8 bases are a match to TRBD1. Germline-derived CDR1 and CDR2 are SGHVS and FQNEAQ. The V and J ends lost 7 bases and 2 bases, in that order; junction bases with no gene match: 7. The CDR3 totals 15 residues. Written as DNA, the CDR3 is TGTGCCAGCAACCAGGGGGCGCGGGGCAATCAGCCCCAGCATTTT. Translated, it gives CASNQGARGNQPQHF.

This chain joins TRBV7-9 and TRBJ2-1; D possibly uses TRBD1 or TRBD2 (5 bases each). CDR3 length: 16 amino acids. CDR1 is SEHNR, CDR2 FQNEAQ, per germline (reference sequence). Trimming pared 4 bases from V and 5 bases from J, leaving 18 bases between. In DNA, the CDR3 is TGTGCCAGCAGCTCCGGCCGGGAAGGGACCCACAATGAGCAGTTCTTC. This gives the protein CASSSGREGTHNEQFF.

This clonotype was found many times. The V call is TRBV18, the J call TRBJ2-1, with TRBD1 matching over 9 bases. The CDR3 is made up of 16 amino acids. J was trimmed by 3 bases and V by 3 bases; bases with no gene match: 6. The germline CDR1 and CDR2 sequences are KGHSH and LQKENI. Here the CDR3 DNA reads TGTGCCAGCTCACCGGTTGGACAGGGGCTCTACAATGAGCAGTTCTTC. Its translation: CASSPVGQGLYNEQFF.

This clonotype rates as medium-sized. The chain uses TRBV7-2 and TRBJ2-2; D is unresolved. CDR1 and CDR2 (germline): SGHTA, FQGNSA. The CDR3 loop spans 14 amino acids. V lost 1 base, J lost 1 base, and 4 bases lay in between. CDR3 sequence reads: CASSLGQNTGELFF. The CDR3 DNA reads as TGTGCCAGCAGCTTAGGCCAGAACACCGGGGAGCTGTTTTTT.